Listed below are T cell receptor beta chains from one sample, sequenced in a study of blood T cell repertoires in COVID-19. Assay: immunoSEQ multiplex PCR; the TCRdb copy retains only in-frame clones and omits some. The sample includes tens of thousands of clones, roughly 90% of them seen just once. The sequenced sample consisted of peripheral blood. These receptors were obtained from a woman aged 55-69 years with acute or convalescent COVID-19. CDR3s include the opening cysteine and the closing phenylalanine or tryptophan. D genes are given only for firm matches. Clone size is not always given. Where it is, it says once, few, many or a class for expanded clones.

cdr3_aa: CASRLVTGDSSYNEQFF
cdr3_nt: TGTGCAAGTCGCTTAGTTACGGGGGACAGCTCCTACAATGAGCAGTTCTTC
j_call: TRBJ2-1
v_call: TRBV12-2
clone_size: .
d_call: .

cdr3_aa: CSVELPGVRNTGELFF
cdr3_nt: TGCAGCGTTGAGCTCCCGGGAGTACGGAACACCGGGGAGCTGTTTTTT
j_call: TRBJ2-2
v_call: TRBV29-1
clone_size: .
d_call: .

cdr3_aa: CASSLNELPGGYTF
cdr3_nt: TGTGCCAGCAGCTTAAACGAGCTCCCCGGGGGCTACACCTTC
j_call: TRBJ1-2
v_call: TRBV7-9
clone_size: few
d_call: .

cdr3_aa: CASSVGSNFVTEAFF
cdr3_nt: TGTGCCAGCAGCGTAGGTTCCAATTTTGTCACTGAAGCTTTCTTT
j_call: TRBJ1-1
v_call: TRBV9
clone_size: .
d_call: .

cdr3_aa: CASSPRTDYGYTF
cdr3_nt: TGTGCCAGCTCACCAAGGACAGACTATGGCTACACCTTC
j_call: TRBJ1-2
v_call: TRBV18
clone_size: .
d_call: .

cdr3_aa: CAISEGQGSVDTGELFF
cdr3_nt: TGTGCCATCAGTGAGGGACAGGGGTCTGTGGACACCGGGGAGCTGTTTTTT
j_call: TRBJ2-2
v_call: TRBV10-3
clone_size: .
d_call: TRBD1

cdr3_aa: CASAPGNTEAFF
cdr3_nt: TGTGCCAGCGCCCCAGGGAACACTGAAGCTTTCTTT
j_call: TRBJ1-1
v_call: TRBV12-3/TRBV12-4
clone_size: .
d_call: .

cdr3_aa: CASSPTGTGAGETQYF
cdr3_nt: TGTGCCAGCTCACCAACCGGGACAGGGGCGGGAGAGACCCAGTACTTC
j_call: TRBJ2-5
v_call: TRBV18
clone_size: .
d_call: TRBD1

cdr3_aa: CASGLTGQGISHGYTF
cdr3_nt: TGTGCTAGTGGTTTGACGGGACAGGGGATTAGCCATGGCTACACCTTC
j_call: TRBJ1-2
v_call: TRBV12-5
clone_size: .
d_call: TRBD1

cdr3_aa: CASSLARIGTSGRDTQYF
cdr3_nt: TGTGCCAGCAGCTTAGCGCGAATCGGGACTAGCGGGAGGGATACGCAGTATTTT
j_call: TRBJ2-3
v_call: TRBV7-2
clone_size: .
d_call: TRBD2

cdr3_aa: CASSPRRVAGGENEQFF
cdr3_nt: TGTGCCAGCAGCCCCCGGCGGGTAGCGGGAGGTGAAAATGAGCAGTTCTTC
j_call: TRBJ2-1
v_call: TRBV7-6
clone_size: .
d_call: TRBD2

cdr3_aa: CSVRGGRASNEQFF
cdr3_nt: TGCAGCGTCCGGGGCGGGAGGGCCAGTAATGAGCAGTTCTTC
j_call: TRBJ2-1
v_call: TRBV29-1
clone_size: .
d_call: TRBD2

cdr3_aa: CASSYREGQPQHF
cdr3_nt: TGTGCCAGTAGTTACAGGGAAGGCCAGCCCCAGCATTTT
j_call: TRBJ1-5
v_call: TRBV19
clone_size: .
d_call: .

cdr3_aa: CASSQGSGGAYNEQFF
cdr3_nt: TGTGCCAGCAGCCAAGGATCGGGGGGGGCCTACAATGAGCAGTTCTTC
j_call: TRBJ2-1
v_call: TRBV4-2
clone_size: .
d_call: TRBD2

cdr3_aa: CASRLRGQGQPQHF
cdr3_nt: TGTGCCAGCAGACTCAGGGGGCAGGGTCAGCCCCAGCATTTT
j_call: TRBJ1-5
v_call: TRBV28
clone_size: once
d_call: TRBD1

cdr3_aa: CASSYSVGLGPYGYTF
cdr3_nt: TGTGCCAGCAGTTACTCGGTCGGTTTGGGGCCCTATGGCTACACCTTC
j_call: TRBJ1-2
v_call: TRBV6-5
clone_size: .
d_call: .

cdr3_aa: CSVAMMGASGQYF
cdr3_nt: TGCAGCGTTGCGATGATGGGGGCGAGTGGCCAGTACTTC
j_call: TRBJ2-5
v_call: TRBV29-1
clone_size: .
d_call: .

cdr3_aa: CASSVQGRVGNEQFF
cdr3_nt: TGTGCCAGCAGCGTTCAGGGGAGAGTCGGCAATGAGCAGTTCTTC
j_call: TRBJ2-1
v_call: TRBV7-3
clone_size: .
d_call: .

cdr3_aa: CASSGRGGGNLGNEKLFF
cdr3_nt: TGTGCCAGCAGTGGAAGGGGGGGCGGTAATTTGGGAAATGAAAAACTGTTTTTT
j_call: TRBJ1-4
v_call: TRBV6-1
clone_size: .
d_call: .

cdr3_aa: CASSLGGQGYGYTF
cdr3_nt: TGTGCCAGCAGCTTGGGCGGACAGGGGTATGGCTACACCTTC
j_call: TRBJ1-2
v_call: TRBV11-2
clone_size: .
d_call: TRBD1

cdr3_aa: CASSPVGPETQYF
cdr3_nt: TGTGCCAGCAGCCCCGTTGGGCCAGAGACCCAGTACTTC
j_call: TRBJ2-5
v_call: TRBV4-2
clone_size: once
d_call: .

cdr3_aa: CASSIPGQGAPGYTF
cdr3_nt: TGCGCCAGCAGCATCCCGGGACAGGGGGCGCCCGGCTACACCTTC
j_call: TRBJ1-2
v_call: TRBV5-1
clone_size: .
d_call: TRBD1

cdr3_aa: CATSESGTAEETQYF
cdr3_nt: TGTGCCACCAGTGAATCCGGGACAGCCGAAGAGACCCAGTACTTC
j_call: TRBJ2-5
v_call: TRBV24-1
clone_size: .
d_call: TRBD1

cdr3_aa: CASRIRDRTEAFF
cdr3_nt: TGTGCCAGCAGAATCAGGGATCGCACTGAAGCTTTCTTT
j_call: TRBJ1-1
v_call: TRBV6-5
clone_size: .
d_call: .

cdr3_aa: CASSPDRQNTEAFF
cdr3_nt: TGTGCCAGCAGCCCGGACAGGCAAAACACTGAAGCTTTCTTT
j_call: TRBJ1-1
v_call: TRBV7-2
clone_size: .
d_call: TRBD1

cdr3_aa: CATQTGYNEQFF
cdr3_nt: TGCGCCACCCAGACAGGGTACAATGAGCAGTTCTTC
j_call: TRBJ2-1
v_call: TRBV10-2
clone_size: .
d_call: TRBD1

cdr3_aa: CASSYGQGQETQYF
cdr3_nt: TGTGCCAGCAGCTACGGACAGGGCCAAGAGACCCAGTACTTC
j_call: TRBJ2-5
v_call: TRBV7-2
clone_size: .
d_call: TRBD1

cdr3_aa: CASSMDPTGGVLSEQFF
cdr3_nt: TGTGCCAGCAGCATGGACCCGACAGGGGGCGTCTTATCAGAGCAGTTCTTC
j_call: TRBJ2-1
v_call: TRBV7-3
clone_size: .
d_call: TRBD1

cdr3_aa: CASTGLAGSSYNEQFF
cdr3_nt: TGTGCCAGCACAGGACTAGCGGGGAGCTCCTACAATGAGCAGTTCTTC
j_call: TRBJ2-1
v_call: TRBV27
clone_size: .
d_call: TRBD2

cdr3_aa: CASSLRTSGRLTVQFF
cdr3_nt: TGTGCCAGCAGCCTAAGGACTAGCGGGAGGCTTACGGTGCAGTTCTTC
j_call: TRBJ2-1
v_call: TRBV5-6
clone_size: once
d_call: TRBD2

cdr3_aa: CASSVGQGNTGELFF
cdr3_nt: TGTGCCAGCAGCGTCGGCCAGGGGAACACCGGGGAGCTGTTTTTT
j_call: TRBJ2-2
v_call: TRBV9
clone_size: once
d_call: .

cdr3_aa: CSVEGVIKPGLDVETQYF
cdr3_nt: TGCAGCGTTGAAGGCGTTATAAAACCGGGACTAGATGTGGAGACCCAGTACTTC
j_call: TRBJ2-5
v_call: TRBV29-1
clone_size: .
d_call: TRBD2

cdr3_aa: CASSLGQTDTQYF
cdr3_nt: TGCGCCAGCAGCCTCGGACAAACAGATACGCAGTATTTT
j_call: TRBJ2-3
v_call: TRBV5-1
clone_size: once
d_call: .

cdr3_aa: CASSPQETQYF
cdr3_nt: TGTGCCAGCAGCCCTCAAGAGACCCAGTACTTC
j_call: TRBJ2-5
v_call: TRBV11-2
clone_size: .
d_call: .

cdr3_aa: CATSTSRDRRNEQFF
cdr3_nt: TGTGCCACCAGCACTTCAAGGGACAGAAGAAATGAGCAGTTCTTC
j_call: TRBJ2-1
v_call: TRBV15
clone_size: .
d_call: TRBD1

cdr3_aa: CASSPDDRAYGYGYTF
cdr3_nt: TGTGCCAGCAGCCCCGATGACAGGGCCTATGGCTATGGCTACACCTTC
j_call: TRBJ1-2
v_call: TRBV7-2
clone_size: .
d_call: TRBD1

cdr3_aa: CASSLTSAGGYTF
cdr3_nt: TGTGCCAGCAGCTTAACCTCTGCGGGGGGCTACACCTTC
j_call: TRBJ1-2
v_call: TRBV5-4
clone_size: .
d_call: .